This T cell receptor (beta chain) was recorded in a study of control samples from healthy donors and cancer patients. Trimming at V came to 3 bases and at J to 6 bases, leaving 7 bases not matched to a gene. This CDR3 comprises 15 residues. Looked up from germline, CDR1 is SNHLY and CDR2 is FYNNEI. Clones were sequenced by immunoSEQ multiplex PCR, and TCRdb holds only the in-frame ones, with some missing. The sample includes approximately 190,000 clones. Sequenced input: blood. This chain connects TRBV2 to TRBJ2-1; 8 bases are a match to TRBD1. This receptor was obtained from a woman aged 25 to 39 in good health. The CDR3 protein is CASSDRAGGFNEQFF. CDR3 coding DNA: TGTGCCAGCAGTGATAGGGCAGGGGGCTTCAATGAGCAGTTCTTC.